The table lists the clone carrying this TCR beta chain with many counts. Its antigen remains unidentified. This sample is part of a study of T-cell memory formation after mild COVID-19. Study results and caveats: Some clones that responded turned up in pre-infection memory, which suggests that cross-reactive memory joined in. Balance between CD4 and CD8 was seen in clones contracting day 15 to 85, and a CD4+ lean was seen in later expanders. For second-wave clones that peaked at day 37, SARS-CoV-2 specificity went unverified.

The CDR3 has 16 residues. Trimming left V 3 bases short and J 7 bases short, with 16 bases between. The germline gives CDR1 KGHSH, CDR2 LQKENI. Libraries for TCRalpha and TCRbeta carried sample barcodes and unique molecular identifiers via 5'RACE. In TCRdb, the 5' RACE reads were re-called with MiXCR into one record per CDR3 protein. This table holds 250,000 to 300,000 distinct CDR3 sequences, more than 15% found once. The rearrangement joins TRBV18 to TRBJ1-6, with D possibly matching TRBD1 (6 bases). Sequencing input: PBMCs or a T cell subset sorted from them (not recorded which). This TCR derives from a man between 18 and 35 years old who had mild COVID-19 (a few samples of this study predate the infection). Cell type and time point are not known. The CDR3 here is CASSPLITGSNSPLHF. As DNA, the CDR3 is TGTGCCAGCTCACCTCTCATAACAGGGAGCAATTCACCCCTCCACTTT. Complete variable domain (other parts from reference TRBV18 and TRBJ1-6): NAGVMQNPRHLVRRRGQEARLRCSPMKGHSHVYWYRQLPEEGLKFMVYLQKENIIDESGMPKERFSAEFPKEGPSILRIQQVVRGDSAAYFCASSPLITGSNSPLHFGNGTRLTVT.